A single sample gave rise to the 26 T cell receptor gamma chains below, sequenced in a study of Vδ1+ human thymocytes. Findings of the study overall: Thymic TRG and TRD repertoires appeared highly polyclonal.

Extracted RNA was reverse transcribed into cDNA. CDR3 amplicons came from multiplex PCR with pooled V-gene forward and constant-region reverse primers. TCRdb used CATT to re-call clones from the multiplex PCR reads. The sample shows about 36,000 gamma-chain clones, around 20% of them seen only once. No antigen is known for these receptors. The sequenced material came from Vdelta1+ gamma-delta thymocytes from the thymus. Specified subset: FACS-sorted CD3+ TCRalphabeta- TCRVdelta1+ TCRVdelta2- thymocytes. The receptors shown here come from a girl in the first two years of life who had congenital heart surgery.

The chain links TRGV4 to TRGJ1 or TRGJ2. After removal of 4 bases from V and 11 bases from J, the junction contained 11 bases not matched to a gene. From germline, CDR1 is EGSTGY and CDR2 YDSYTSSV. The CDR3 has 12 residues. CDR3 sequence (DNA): TGTGCCACCTGGGACGGACCTCAGCAGAAACTCTTT. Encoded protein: CATWDGPQQKLF.

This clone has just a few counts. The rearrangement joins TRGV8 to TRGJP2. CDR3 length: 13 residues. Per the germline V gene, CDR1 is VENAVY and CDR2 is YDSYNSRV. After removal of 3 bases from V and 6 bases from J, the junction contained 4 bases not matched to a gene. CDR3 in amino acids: CATWDDCDWIKTF. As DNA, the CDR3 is TGTGCCACCTGGGATGATTGTGATTGGATCAAGACGTTT.

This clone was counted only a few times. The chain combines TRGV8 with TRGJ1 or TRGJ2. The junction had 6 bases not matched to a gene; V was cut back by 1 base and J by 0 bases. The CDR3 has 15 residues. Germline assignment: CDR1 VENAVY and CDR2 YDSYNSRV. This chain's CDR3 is CATWDSSPNYYKKLF. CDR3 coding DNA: TGTGCCACCTGGGATAGTTCCCCGAATTATTATAAGAAACTCTTT.

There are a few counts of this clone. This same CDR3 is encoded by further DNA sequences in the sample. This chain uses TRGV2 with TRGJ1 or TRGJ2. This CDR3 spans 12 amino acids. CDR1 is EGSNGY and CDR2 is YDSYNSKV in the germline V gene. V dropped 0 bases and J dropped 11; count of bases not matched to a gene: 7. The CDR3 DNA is TGTGCCACCTGGGACGGGCAAGGTGAGAAACTCTTT. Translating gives CATWDGQGEKLF.

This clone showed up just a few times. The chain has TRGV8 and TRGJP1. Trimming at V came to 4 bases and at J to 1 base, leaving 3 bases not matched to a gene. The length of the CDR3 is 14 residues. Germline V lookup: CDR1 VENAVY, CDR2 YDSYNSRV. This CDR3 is CATWDLTTGWFKIF. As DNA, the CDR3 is TGTGCCACCTGGGACCTTACCACTGGTTGGTTCAAGATATTT.

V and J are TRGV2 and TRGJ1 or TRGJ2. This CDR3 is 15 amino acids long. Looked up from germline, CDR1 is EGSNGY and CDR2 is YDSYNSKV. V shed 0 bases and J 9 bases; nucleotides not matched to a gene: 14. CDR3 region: CATWDGSGDAPKKLF. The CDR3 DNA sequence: TGTGCCACCTGGGACGGGAGTGGGGATGCACCTAAGAAACTCTTT.

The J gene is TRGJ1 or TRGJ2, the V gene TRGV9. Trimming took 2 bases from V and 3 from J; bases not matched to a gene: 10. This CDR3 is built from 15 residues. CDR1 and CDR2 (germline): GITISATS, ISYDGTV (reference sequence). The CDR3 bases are TGTGCCTTGTGGGAGGCCCCCTTGGTTTATTATAAGAAACTCTTT. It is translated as CALWEAPLVYYKKLF.

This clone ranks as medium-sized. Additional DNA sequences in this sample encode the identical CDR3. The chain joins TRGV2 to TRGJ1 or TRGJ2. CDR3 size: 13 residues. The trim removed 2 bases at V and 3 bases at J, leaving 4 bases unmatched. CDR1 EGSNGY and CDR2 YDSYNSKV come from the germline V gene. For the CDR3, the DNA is TGTGCCACCTGGGACGAGTTTTATTATAAGAAACTCTTT. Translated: CATWDEFYYKKLF.

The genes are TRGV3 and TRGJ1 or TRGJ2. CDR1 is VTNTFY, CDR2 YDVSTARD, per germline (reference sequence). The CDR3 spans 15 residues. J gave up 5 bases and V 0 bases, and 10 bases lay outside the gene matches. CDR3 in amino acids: CATWDRPVPHYKKLF. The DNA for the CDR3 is TGTGCCACCTGGGACAGGCCAGTTCCTCATTATAAGAAACTCTTT.

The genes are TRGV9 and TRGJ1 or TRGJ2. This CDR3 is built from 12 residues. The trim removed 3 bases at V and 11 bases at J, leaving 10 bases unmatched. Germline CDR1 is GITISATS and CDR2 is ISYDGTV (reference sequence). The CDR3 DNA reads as TGTGCCTTGTGGGAGCATGACCGGGAGAAACTCTTT. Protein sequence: CALWEHDREKLF.

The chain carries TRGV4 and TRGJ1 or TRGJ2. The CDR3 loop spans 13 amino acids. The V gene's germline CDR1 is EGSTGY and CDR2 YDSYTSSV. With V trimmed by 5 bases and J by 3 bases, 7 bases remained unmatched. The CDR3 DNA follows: TGTGCCACCTGGGGGAGTTCTTATTATAAGAAACTCTTT. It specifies CATWGSSYYKKLF.

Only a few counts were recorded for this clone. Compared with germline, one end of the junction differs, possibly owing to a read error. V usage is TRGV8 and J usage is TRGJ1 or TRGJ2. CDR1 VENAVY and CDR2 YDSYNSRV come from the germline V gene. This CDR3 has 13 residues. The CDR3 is CATWDSIYYKKLF. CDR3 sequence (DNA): TGCGCCACCTGGGATAGTATTTATTATAAGAAACTCTTT.

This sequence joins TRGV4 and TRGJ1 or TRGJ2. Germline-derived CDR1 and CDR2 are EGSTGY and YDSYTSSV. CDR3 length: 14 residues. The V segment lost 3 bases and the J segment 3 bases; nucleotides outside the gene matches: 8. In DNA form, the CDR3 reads TGTGCCACCTGGGATAGCCCGTTTTATTATAAGAAACTCTTT. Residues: CATWDSPFYYKKLF.

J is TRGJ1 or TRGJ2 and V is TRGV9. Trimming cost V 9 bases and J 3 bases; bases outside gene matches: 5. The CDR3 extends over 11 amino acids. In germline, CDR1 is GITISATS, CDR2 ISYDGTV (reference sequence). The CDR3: CALRVYYKKLF. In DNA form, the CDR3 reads TGTGCCTTGAGGGTTTATTATAAGAAACTCTTT.

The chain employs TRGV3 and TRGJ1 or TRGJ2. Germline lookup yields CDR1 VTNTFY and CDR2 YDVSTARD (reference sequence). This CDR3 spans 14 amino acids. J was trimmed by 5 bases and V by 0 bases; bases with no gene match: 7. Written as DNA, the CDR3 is TGTGCCACCTGGGACAGGGACGGTAATTATAAGAAACTCTTT. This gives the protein CATWDRDGNYKKLF.

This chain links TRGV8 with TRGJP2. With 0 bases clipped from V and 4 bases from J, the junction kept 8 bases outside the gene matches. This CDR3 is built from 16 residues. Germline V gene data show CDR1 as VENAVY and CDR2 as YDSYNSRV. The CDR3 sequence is CATWDRTYASDWIKTF. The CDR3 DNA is TGTGCCACCTGGGATAGGACCTACGCTAGTGATTGGATCAAGACGTTT.

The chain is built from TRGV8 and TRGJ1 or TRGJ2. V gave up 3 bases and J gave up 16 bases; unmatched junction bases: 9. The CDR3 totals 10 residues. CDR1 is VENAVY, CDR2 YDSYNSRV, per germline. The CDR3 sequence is CATWDQVWLF. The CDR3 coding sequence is TGTGCCACCTGGGATCAAGTTTGGCTCTTT.

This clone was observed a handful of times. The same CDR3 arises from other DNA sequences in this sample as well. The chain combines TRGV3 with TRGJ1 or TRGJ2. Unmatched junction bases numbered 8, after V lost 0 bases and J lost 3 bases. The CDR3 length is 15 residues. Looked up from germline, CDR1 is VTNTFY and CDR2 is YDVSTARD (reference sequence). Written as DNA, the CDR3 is TGTGCCACCTGGGACAGGCCCCATTGTTATTATAAGAAACTCTTT. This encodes CATWDRPHCYYKKLF.

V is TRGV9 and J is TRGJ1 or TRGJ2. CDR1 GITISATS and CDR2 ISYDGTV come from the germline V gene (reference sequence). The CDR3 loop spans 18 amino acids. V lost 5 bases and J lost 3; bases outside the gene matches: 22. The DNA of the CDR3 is TGTGCCTTGTGGGTGTATATGGTCCGCTATCGAATTTATTATAAGAAACTCTTT. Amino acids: CALWVYMVRYRIYYKKLF.

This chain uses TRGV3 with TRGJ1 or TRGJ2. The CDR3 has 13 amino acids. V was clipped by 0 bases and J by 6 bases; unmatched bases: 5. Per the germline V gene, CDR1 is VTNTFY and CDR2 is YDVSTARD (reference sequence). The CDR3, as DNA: TGTGCCACCTGGGACAGGGTCGGTTATAAGAAACTCTTT. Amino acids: CATWDRVGYKKLF.

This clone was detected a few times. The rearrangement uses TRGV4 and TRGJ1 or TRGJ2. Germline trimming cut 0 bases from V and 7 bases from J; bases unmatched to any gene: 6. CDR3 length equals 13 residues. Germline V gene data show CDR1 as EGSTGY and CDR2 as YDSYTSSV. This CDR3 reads CATWDGPLYKKLF. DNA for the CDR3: TGTGCCACCTGGGATGGGCCATTGTATAAGAAACTCTTT.

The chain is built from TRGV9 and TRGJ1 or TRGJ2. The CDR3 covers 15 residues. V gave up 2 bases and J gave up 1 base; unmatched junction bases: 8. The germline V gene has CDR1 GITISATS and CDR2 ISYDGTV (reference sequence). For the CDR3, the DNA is TGTGCCTTGTGGGAGGCGGAACAAAATTATTATAAGAAACTCTTT. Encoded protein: CALWEAEQNYYKKLF.

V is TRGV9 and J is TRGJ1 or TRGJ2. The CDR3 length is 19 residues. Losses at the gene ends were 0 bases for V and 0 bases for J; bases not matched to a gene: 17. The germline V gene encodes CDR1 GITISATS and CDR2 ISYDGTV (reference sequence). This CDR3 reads CALWEVRPEPPQNYYKKLF. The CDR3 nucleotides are TGTGCCTTGTGGGAGGTGCGGCCAGAACCCCCCCAGAATTATTATAAGAAACTCTTT.

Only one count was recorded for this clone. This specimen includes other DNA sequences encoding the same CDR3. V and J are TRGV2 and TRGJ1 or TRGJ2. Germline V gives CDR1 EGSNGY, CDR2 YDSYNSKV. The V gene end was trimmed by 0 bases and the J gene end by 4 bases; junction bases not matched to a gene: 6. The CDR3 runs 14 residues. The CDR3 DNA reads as TGTGCCACCTGGGACGGGCGCCGATATTATAAGAAACTCTTT. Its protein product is CATWDGRRYYKKLF.

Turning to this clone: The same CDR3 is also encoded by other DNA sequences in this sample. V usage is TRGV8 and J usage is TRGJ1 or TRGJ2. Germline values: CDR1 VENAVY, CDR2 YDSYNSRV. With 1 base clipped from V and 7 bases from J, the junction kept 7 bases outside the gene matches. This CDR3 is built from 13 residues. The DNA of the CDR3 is TGTGCCACCTGGGATAGACTACGGTATAAGAAACTCTTT. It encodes CATWDRLRYKKLF.

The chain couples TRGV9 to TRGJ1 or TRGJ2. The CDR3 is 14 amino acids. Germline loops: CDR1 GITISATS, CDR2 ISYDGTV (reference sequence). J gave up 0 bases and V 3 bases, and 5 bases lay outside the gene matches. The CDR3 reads CALWEHPNYYKKLF. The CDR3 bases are TGTGCCTTGTGGGAGCATCCGAATTATTATAAGAAACTCTTT.